A single sample gave rise to the 30 T cell receptor beta chains below, sequenced in a study of cytomegalovirus exposure and HLA in healthy donors. The assay was immunoSEQ multiplex PCR, and TCRdb's table has in-frame clones only and misses some. The sample shows some 200,000 clones, 84% of them seen only once. Specimen: PBMCs. Every receptor here comes from a woman aged 18-29 years in good health and CMV-seropositive.

V and J are TRBV7-2 and TRBJ2-1, with D perhaps matching TRBD2 (5 bases). V was pared by 6 bases and J by 4 bases, with 13 bases between. CDR3 length equals 14 residues. CDR1 is SGHTA, CDR2 FQGNSA, per germline. The CDR3 spells CASSYDSGYNEQFF. The CDR3, as DNA: TGTGCCAGCAGTTATGACTCGGGGTACAATGAGCAGTTCTTC.

CDR3 bases: TGTGCCAGCAGTGTTGCGGACAGGGGATCCTACGAGCAGTACTTC. This gives the protein CASSVADRGSYEQYF. V and J are TRBV6-1 and TRBJ2-7; 9 nucleotides agree with TRBD1. J was trimmed by 1 base and V by 4 bases; bases with no gene match: 5. The CDR3 runs 15 residues. The germline CDR1 and CDR2 sequences are MNHNS and SASEGT.

V and J are TRBV19 and TRBJ1-5; TRBD1 is a possible D gene (5 bases). CDR1 and CDR2 (germline): LNHDA, SQIVND (reference sequence). V was clipped by 5 bases and J by 2 bases, with 10 bases between them. The CDR3 is 14 amino acids. The CDR3 region has the DNA TGTGCCAGTAGTGACAGACAACGCAATCAGCCCCAGCATTTT. This translates into CASSDRQRNQPQHF.

J is TRBJ2-7 and V is TRBV2; 9 positions match TRBD1. Trimming cost V 7 bases and J 3 bases; bases outside gene matches: 4. Per the germline V gene, CDR1 is SNHLY and CDR2 is FYNNEI. The CDR3 has 13 residues. CDR3 bases: TGTGCCAGCAAACGGGACAGGGACTACGAGCAGTACTTC. Protein: CASKRDRDYEQYF.

V gene TRBV6-5 combines with J gene TRBJ2-7, with TRBD1 matching 9 bases. The CDR3 is made up of 14 amino acids. CDR1 and CDR2 (germline): MNHEY, SVGAGI. J gave up 7 bases and V 6 bases, and 10 bases lay outside the gene matches. The CDR3 coding sequence is TGTGCCAGCAGCGACGGACAGGGGTTTGGAGAGCAGTACTTC. The encoded protein is CASSDGQGFGEQYF.

The genes are TRBV10-2 and TRBJ1-3, with unresolved D. Germline-derived CDR1 and CDR2 are WSHSY and SAAADI. CDR3 length: 16 residues. Between the trimmed V and J ends, which lost 4 bases and 0 bases, there was a span of 13 bases. CDR3 in amino acids: CASSGFSTFSGNTIYF. The CDR3 DNA sequence: TGCGCCAGCAGTGGATTCTCGACATTCTCTGGAAACACCATATATTTT.

The V call is TRBV9, the J call TRBJ1-3; 9 nucleotides agree with TRBD1. Germline values: CDR1 SGDLS, CDR2 YYNGEE. J was trimmed by 3 bases and V by 4 bases; bases with no gene match: 8. The CDR3 consists of 16 residues. In nucleotides, the CDR3 is TGTGCCAGCAGCCCTACAGGGGGCGCAGATGGAAACACCATATATTTT. Protein sequence: CASSPTGGADGNTIYF.

This clone was observed a handful of times. V is TRBV11-1 and J is TRBJ2-5; D remains ambiguous. V lost 4 bases, J lost 5 bases, and 8 bases lay in between. Per germline, CDR1 SGHAT and CDR2 FQDESV (reference sequence). There are 12 residues in the CDR3. The CDR3 spells CASSSPRETQYF. The CDR3, as DNA: TGTGCCAGCAGCTCTCCCCGGGAGACCCAGTACTTC.

The J gene is TRBJ1-1, the V gene TRBV9; D might be TRBD1 (5 bases). Germline CDR1 SGDLS, CDR2 YYNGEE. The CDR3 sequence is 14 residues long. V gave up 4 bases and J gave up 1 base, with 11 bases separating them. The CDR3 reads CASSPSGSNTEAFF. DNA for the CDR3: TGTGCCAGCAGCCCCTCAGGGTCGAACACTGAAGCTTTCTTT.

The chain's CDR3 is CASSESGTEVNTEAFF. The CDR3, as DNA: TGTGCCAGCAGTGAATCGGGGACAGAGGTCAACACTGAAGCTTTCTTT. This sequence joins TRBV25-1 and TRBJ1-1; 7 bases align to TRBD1. CDR1 is MGHDK and CDR2 is SYGVNS in the germline V gene. After removal of 1 base from V and 2 bases from J, the junction contained 7 bases not matched to a gene. This CDR3 spans 16 amino acids.

This clone was found once. The DNA for the CDR3 is TGTGCCAGCAGCTTGGGGAGACTAGCGGGGGGGCACGAGCAGTTCTTC. Amino acids: CASSLGRLAGGHEQFF. The gene calls are TRBV5-8 and TRBJ2-1; 14 positions agree with TRBD2. V lost 0 bases to trimming and J lost 10 bases; unmatched junction nucleotides: 6. Germline V lookup: CDR1 SGHTS, CDR2 YDEGEE. The CDR3 has 16 amino acids. Complete variable domain (other parts from reference TRBV5-8 and TRBJ2-1): EAGVTQSPTHLIKTRGQQATLRCSPISGHTSVYWYQQALGLGLQFLLWYDEGEERNRGNFPPRFSGRQFPNYSSELNVNALELEDSALYLCASSLGRLAGGHEQFFGPGTRLTVL.

Only a few counts were recorded for this clone. This sample includes further DNA sequences coding for the same CDR3. The V and J genes are TRBV7-2 and TRBJ1-1; 8 bases fit TRBD1. The CDR3 contains 14 residues. Germline CDR1 reads SGHTA; CDR2 reads FQGNSA. With V trimmed by 3 bases and J by 4 bases, 4 bases remained unmatched. CDR3 DNA: TGTGCCAGCAGCTTGCCGACAGGGGCCACTGAAGCTTTCTTT. Protein product: CASSLPTGATEAFF.

The chain combines TRBV7-6 with TRBJ1-1, with 7 positions matching TRBD1. Trimming at V came to 3 bases and at J to 2 bases, leaving 12 bases not matched to a gene. This CDR3 spans 17 amino acids. Per the germline V gene, CDR1 is SGHVS and CDR2 is FNYEAQ. The CDR3 protein is CASSLDRNNRGNTEAFF. CDR3 bases: TGTGCCAGCAGCTTGGATAGGAACAACAGGGGTAACACTGAAGCTTTCTTT.

This chain links TRBV5-1 with TRBJ2-3, with a possible D match to TRBD1 (6 bases). Trimming stripped 1 base from V and 2 bases from J, with 11 bases between. CDR1 SGHRS and CDR2 YFSETQ come from the germline V gene. This CDR3 is built from 15 residues. The CDR3 is CASSLRGTHTDTQYF. CDR3 coding DNA: TGCGCCAGCAGCTTGAGGGGGACCCACACAGATACGCAGTATTTT. The whole variable domain, remainder taken from reference TRBV5-1 and TRBJ2-3, is KAGVTQTPRYLIKTRGQQVTLSCSPISGHRSVSWYQQTPGQGLQFLFEYFSETQRNKGNFPGRFSGRQFSNSRSEMNVSTLELGDSALYLCASSLRGTHTDTQYFGPGTRLTVL.

The rearrangement joins TRBV18 to TRBJ1-4, with D possibly matching TRBD1 (5 bases). The V end was cut by 6 bases, the J end by 8 bases, with 13 bases between. This CDR3 contains 13 residues. CDR1 and CDR2 from the germline V gene are KGHSH and LQKENI. CDR3 sequence (DNA): TGTGCCAGCTCCCGGGGGAGGAACGAAAAACTGTTTTTT. This translates into CASSRGRNEKLFF.

The chain uses TRBV7-6 and TRBJ1-6; weak D call: TRBD1 (6 bases). V lost 1 base to trimming and J lost 6 bases, with 10 bases between them. Germline values: CDR1 SGHVS, CDR2 FNYEAQ. The CDR3 consists of 15 residues. CDR3: CASSLEGRGNSPLHF. The CDR3 DNA sequence: TGTGCCAGCAGCTTAGAGGGCAGGGGTAATTCACCCCTCCACTTT.

The chain carries TRBV6-1 and TRBJ2-2, with TRBD1 matching over 10 bases. The V gene's germline CDR1 is MNHNS and CDR2 SASEGT. The CDR3 loop spans 15 amino acids. V lost 8 bases, J lost 3 bases, and 6 bases stayed unmatched. In nucleotides, the CDR3 is TGTGCCAGCGGTAGACAGGGGGCGTACACCGGGGAGCTGTTTTTT. Its protein is CASGRQGAYTGELFF.

The chain employs TRBV27 and TRBJ1-2, with a possible D match to TRBD1 (5 bases). V dropped 2 bases and J dropped 6 bases, with 10 bases sitting between them. The germline gives CDR1 MNHEY, CDR2 SMNVEV (reference sequence). CDR3 length: 13 residues. The CDR3 region is CASSLRGFNGYTF. CDR3 bases: TGTGCCAGCAGTTTACGGGGGTTCAATGGCTACACCTTC.

This chain links TRBV5-1 with TRBJ2-3; the D is unclear. The CDR3 totals 15 residues. Trimming removed 3 bases at V and 0 bases at J, with 11 bases between. Germline V gene sequence: CDR1 SGHRS, CDR2 YFSETQ. The CDR3 protein is CASSSDVTSTDTQYF. For the CDR3, the DNA is TGCGCCAGCAGCTCCGATGTGACTAGCACAGATACGCAGTATTTT.

V and J are TRBV10-1 and TRBJ2-7, with a weak D call TRBD2 (5 bases). V gave up 4 bases and J gave up 3 bases, with 10 bases separating them. The CDR3 has 13 amino acids. Germline CDR1 and CDR2: WNHNN and SYGVQD (reference sequence). CDR3 amino acids: CASSGSGYYEQYF. DNA of the CDR3: TGCGCCAGCAGTGGTTCGGGGTACTACGAGCAGTACTTC.

J is TRBJ1-1 and V is TRBV16; D is unclear. The V gene lost 5 bases and the J gene lost 5 bases, with 12 bases spanning the gap. CDR1 is KGHSY and CDR2 is FQNENV in the germline V gene. The CDR3 is made up of 13 amino acids. CDR3 in DNA: TGTGCCAGCAGCACTTCAACGGGGACTGAAGCTTTCTTT. Its translation is CASSTSTGTEAFF.

This chain joins TRBV5-4 and TRBJ1-2; tentative D call: TRBD1 (5 bases). The CDR3 spans 14 residues. The V gene lost 3 bases and the J gene lost 3 bases, with 12 bases spanning the gap. CDR1 SGHNT and CDR2 YYREEE come from the germline V gene (reference sequence). In nucleotides, the CDR3 is TGTGCCAGCAGCTCCTCAGGGCTGGACTATGGCTACACCTTC. Protein: CASSSSGLDYGYTF.

This clone was seen more than once but under ten times. This rearrangement joins TRBV2 to TRBJ1-1, with D unresolved. The CDR3 is made up of 11 amino acids. Germline V CDR1 and CDR2: SNHLY, FYNNEI. The germline V and J ends were trimmed by 2 bases and 5 bases, with 3 bases remaining between them. This chain's CDR3 is CASSEYTEAFF. The CDR3 nucleotides are TGTGCCAGCAGTGAATATACTGAAGCTTTCTTT. The variable domain in full, with the rest retrieved from reference TRBV2 and TRBJ1-1, is EPEVTQTPSHQVTQMGQEVILRCVPISNHLYFYWYRQILGQKVEFLVSFYNNEISEKSEIFDDQFSVERPDGSNFTLKIRSTKLEDSAMYFCASSEYTEAFFGQGTRLTVV.

The chain combines TRBV7-2 with TRBJ2-7; perhaps TRBD1 as D (6 bases). V lost 4 bases and J 6 bases, leaving 16 bases between the germline ends. Germline CDR1 is SGHTA and CDR2 is FQGNSA. There are 14 residues in the CDR3. The CDR3: CASSSRTGYGEQYF. Written as DNA, the CDR3 is TGTGCCAGCAGCTCGCGAACAGGGTACGGCGAGCAGTACTTC. The full variable domain, with the rest looked up from reference TRBV7-2 and TRBJ2-7, is GAGVSQSPSNKVTEKGKDVELRCDPISGHTALYWYRQSLGQGLEFLIYFQGNSAPDKSGLPSDRFSAERTGGSVSTLTIQRTQQEDSAVYLCASSSRTGYGEQYFGPGTRLTVT.

The chain recombines TRBV5-8 with TRBJ1-1; D ambiguous. Germline V gives CDR1 SGHTS, CDR2 YDEGEE. The CDR3 totals 13 residues. Trimming removed 1 base from V and 1 base from J, with 5 bases in between. Here the CDR3 reads CASSLTENTEAFF. The CDR3 nucleotides read TGTGCCAGCAGCTTGACAGAGAACACTGAAGCTTTCTTT.

CDR3 in DNA: TGTGCCAGCAGCTCGAACCTAGCGGGGCGGGAGACCCAGTACTTC. This sequence encodes CASSSNLAGRETQYF. The J gene is TRBJ2-5, the V gene TRBV5-4, with TRBD2 identical over 9 bases. With V trimmed by 3 bases and J by 5 bases, 8 bases remained unmatched. Germline lookup yields CDR1 SGHNT and CDR2 YYREEE (reference sequence). The CDR3 sequence is 15 residues long.

This chain joins TRBV5-6 and TRBJ2-3; TRBD1 aligns across 10 bases. Germline V gene lookup returns CDR1 SGHDT and CDR2 YYEEEE. V trimming: 2 bases; J trimming: 5 bases; junction bases outside the gene matches: 8. This CDR3 is built from 16 residues. CDR3 sequence reads: CASSLKGQGFGDTQYF. CDR3 coding DNA: TGTGCCAGCAGCTTAAAGGGACAGGGGTTTGGAGATACGCAGTATTTT.

The genes are TRBV5-1 and TRBJ1-1; the match to TRBD1 covers 7 bases. The CDR3 has 16 residues. CDR1 is SGHRS and CDR2 is YFSETQ in the germline V gene. V was pared by 2 bases and J by 0 bases, with 7 bases of the junction left unmatched. The CDR3 DNA sequence: TGCGCCAGCAGCTTAAGGACAGGCGGGATGAACACTGAAGCTTTCTTT. Amino acids: CASSLRTGGMNTEAFF.

The chain carries TRBV9 and TRBJ1-2, with TRBD1 identical over 7 bases. This CDR3 spans 13 amino acids. With 2 bases clipped from V and 5 bases from J, the junction kept 3 bases outside the gene matches. CDR1 and CDR2 from the germline V gene are SGDLS and YYNGEE. The CDR3 nucleotides are TGTGCCAGCAGCGTTTCAGGGGGTTATGGCTACACCTTC. Its protein product is CASSVSGGYGYTF.

The rearrangement joins TRBV5-4 to TRBJ2-5, with unresolved D. The CDR3 has 14 amino acids. Germline loops: CDR1 SGHNT, CDR2 YYREEE (reference sequence). V was trimmed by 2 bases and J by 1 base, leaving 9 bases between them. The CDR3 region is CASSLYFSQETQYF. For the CDR3, the DNA is TGTGCCAGCAGCTTATATTTCAGCCAAGAGACCCAGTACTTC.